Listed here are 29 T cell receptor beta chains from one sample, sequenced in a study of blood T cells in healthy people across ages. The use of a sample-barcoded 5' primer and a J-beta primer mix characterized a second PCR of roughly 7 to 12 cycles. MiXCR, run by TCRdb on the 5' RACE reads, gives a single entry per CDR3 protein. There are 750,000 to 950,000 distinct CDR3 sequences in the sample; almost 30% occur only once, and around 9.6% lies in the top ten. The sample was also linked to a second study, of T cells of mothers and their children.

The source material was blood. The receptors stem from a woman between 40 and 50 years old in good health.

The chain has TRBV11-2 and TRBJ1-2; 7 nucleotides align to TRBD1. Trimming took 6 bases from V and 8 from J; bases not matched to a gene: 15. Germline V CDR1 and CDR2: SGHAT, FQNNGV. The CDR3 has 15 residues. The chain's CDR3 is CASSLGRDSGLGYTF. The DNA for the CDR3 is TGTGCCAGCAGTTTGGGGCGGGACAGCGGTTTAGGCTACACCTTC.

The V and J genes are TRBV19 and TRBJ2-6; D is tentatively TRBD1 or TRBD2 (5 bases each). Trimming pared 7 bases from V and 3 bases from J, leaving 10 bases between. CDR1 is LNHDA and CDR2 is SQIVND in the germline V gene (reference sequence). The CDR3 consists of 14 residues. The CDR3 DNA is TGTGCCAGTACCGTGGGGGTTGGGGCCAACGTCCTGACTTTC. Its translation is CASTVGVGANVLTF.

The J gene is TRBJ2-5, the V gene TRBV28; TRBD1 is a possible D gene (7 bases). The V end lost 6 bases, the J end lost 5 bases, and 19 bases lay between the germline ends. Germline assignment: CDR1 MDHEN and CDR2 SYDVKM. The CDR3 runs to 15 residues. The CDR3 loop is CASRAGPMDRETQYF. For the CDR3, the DNA is TGTGCCAGCAGGGCGGGGCCCATGGACAGGGAGACCCAGTACTTC. Drawing the rest from reference TRBV28 and TRBJ2-5, the complete variable domain is DVKVTQSSRYLVKRTGEKVFLECVQDMDHENMFWYRQDPGLGLRLIYFSYDVKMKEKGDIPEGYSVSREKKERFSLILESASTNQTSMYLCASRAGPMDRETQYFGPGTRLLVL.

This chain joins TRBV21-1 and TRBJ2-5; the DNA was not compared with TRBD1, the D call given in the table. TRBV21-1 is assigned pseudogene status. This CDR3 is built from 15 residues. This chain's CDR3 is CASSIPRTTVETQYF. CDR3 bases: TGTGCCAGCAGTATACCCCGGACAACCGTAGAGACCCAGTACTTC.

This clonotype was detected a few times. This chain uses TRBV7-8 with TRBJ2-3; TRBD2 aligns across 7 bases. The ends lost 2 bases at V and 6 bases at J; junction bases unmatched: 11. Germline CDR1 SGHVS, CDR2 FQNEAQ. The CDR3 spans 16 residues. The CDR3 reads CASSLSPALGRDTQYF. CDR3 coding DNA: TGTGCCAGCAGCTTAAGCCCAGCTCTCGGGAGGGATACGCAGTATTTT. Combining the CDR3 with reference TRBV7-8 and TRBJ2-3 gives the whole variable domain GAGVSQSPRYKVAKRGQDVALRCDPISGHVSLFWYQQALGQGPEFLTYFQNEAQLDKSGLPSDRFFAERPEGSVSTLKIQRTQQEDSAVYLCASSLSPALGRDTQYFGPGTRLTVL.

This clonotype was observed at least ten times. The J gene is TRBJ2-7, the V gene TRBV6-5, with 12 nucleotides matching TRBD2. The CDR3 contains 14 residues. The germline gives CDR1 MNHEY, CDR2 SVGAGI. The J segment lost 5 bases and the V segment lost 5 bases, leaving 4 bases of the junction unmatched. This CDR3 is CASSTTSGGHEQYF. The CDR3 DNA is TGTGCCAGCAGTACGACTAGCGGGGGTCACGAGCAGTACTTC.

The J gene is TRBJ2-3, the V gene TRBV4-3, with D uncertain. The CDR3 covers 16 residues. V was trimmed by 2 bases and J by 1 base, leaving 13 bases between them. Germline V CDR1 and CDR2: LGHNA, YSLEER. Written as DNA, the CDR3 is TGCGCCAGCAGCCAATTTGTCGGAGCCCGCACAGATACGCAGTATTTT. It specifies CASSQFVGARTDTQYF.

The rearrangement links TRBV29-1 to TRBJ1-1; unclear D gene. V gave up 5 bases and J gave up 5 bases, with 6 bases separating them. The CDR3 has 10 amino acids. Germline V gene lookup returns CDR1 SQVTM and CDR2 ANQGSEA. CDR3 nucleotides: TGCAGCGTTCAAAGAACTGAAGCTTTCTTT. Amino acid sequence: CSVQRTEAFF.

This clonotype appeared a few times. The V and J genes are TRBV11-2 and TRBJ2-3; D unresolved. Trimming took 0 bases from V and 1 from J, leaving 8 bases between them. Germline values: CDR1 SGHAT, CDR2 FQNNGV. The CDR3 is 15 amino acids. The CDR3 DNA is TGTGCCAGCAGCTTAGAGCCGGCGGGCACAGATACGCAGTATTTT. This sequence encodes CASSLEPAGTDTQYF.

About this clonotype itself: Just one base apart from a much larger clone, this may be a read error. The chain carries TRBV25-1 and TRBJ2-7; D is perhaps TRBD2 (7 bases). Per the germline V gene, CDR1 is MGHDK and CDR2 is SYGVNS. V gave up 3 bases and J gave up 4 bases, with 19 bases separating them. The CDR3 spans 16 residues. CDR3 residues: CASSDKGGDVVYEQYF. CDR3 DNA sequence: TGTGCCAGCAGTGATAAGGGGGGGGACGTCGTGTACGAGCAGTACTTC.

CDR3 sequence (DNA): TGTGCCAGCAGCCCAACACGTACTGAAGCTTTCTTT. This encodes CASSPTRTEAFF. The chain carries TRBV7-2 and TRBJ1-1; D not certain. V shed 5 bases and J shed 5 bases, with 9 bases lying between them. The germline V gene has CDR1 SGHTA and CDR2 FQGNSA. CDR3 length: 12 residues.

The chain combines TRBV30 with TRBJ1-2, with D possibly TRBD1 on 6 matching bases. This CDR3 spans 13 amino acids. The V and J ends lost 1 base and 6 bases respectively, with 12 bases between them. Germline CDR1 is GTSNPN and CDR2 is SVGIG (reference sequence). The CDR3 region has the DNA TGTGCCTGGAGTGAGGCCAGGGGCAATGGCTACACCTTC. As protein: CAWSEARGNGYTF.

The J gene is TRBJ2-5, the V gene TRBV20-1, with D perhaps matching TRBD2 (6 bases). This CDR3 comprises 14 residues. Deletions cut 0 bases from V and 4 bases from J, with 12 bases between. Germline CDR1 reads DFQATT; CDR2 reads SNEGSKA (reference sequence). CDR3 residues: CSARDGGAGETQYF. In DNA form, the CDR3 reads TGCAGTGCTAGAGATGGAGGGGCTGGAGAGACCCAGTACTTC.

This clonotype has more than one count but fewer than ten. As DNA, the CDR3 is TGCGCCAGCAGCGGCTTAACAGGGAGCTATGGCTACACCTTC. This sequence encodes CASSGLTGSYGYTF. The rearrangement links TRBV5-1 to TRBJ1-2; the D gene is possibly TRBD1 (6 bases). Looked up from germline, CDR1 is SGHRS and CDR2 is YFSETQ. V was trimmed by 4 bases and J by 4 bases, leaving 14 bases between them. This CDR3 region has 14 residues. The variable domain in full, with the rest retrieved from reference TRBV5-1 and TRBJ1-2, is KAGVTQTPRYLIKTRGQQVTLSCSPISGHRSVSWYQQTPGQGLQFLFEYFSETQRNKGNFPGRFSGRQFSNSRSEMNVSTLELGDSALYLCASSGLTGSYGYTFGSGTRLTVV.

Comment on this clonotype: At one end the junction does not follow the germline gene, possibly because of a read error. The chain recombines TRBV4-3 with TRBJ2-1; D is perhaps TRBD1 (6 bases). Germline loops: CDR1 LGHNA, CDR2 YSLEER. There are 17 residues in the CDR3. The CDR3 region is CASSQDGPWGRDNERFF. In nucleotides, the CDR3 is TGCGCCAGCAGCCAAGATGGTCCGTGGGGGCGCGACAATGAGCGGTTCTTC.

This chain joins TRBV4-1 and TRBJ2-3, with TRBD2 as a possible D gene (6 bases). The CDR3 sequence is 16 residues long. Germline loops: CDR1 MGHRA, CDR2 YSYEKL. V was shortened by 1 base and J by 6 bases, with 17 bases between the two germline ends. As DNA, the CDR3 is TGCGCCAGCAGCCAAGGGCGAACTAGCAGGCAGGATACGCAGTATTTT. Encoded protein: CASSQGRTSRQDTQYF.

This chain links TRBV7-9 with TRBJ1-6; no reliable D call. V lost 5 bases and J lost 8, with 7 bases in between. The CDR3 length is 12 residues. Per germline, CDR1 SEHNR and CDR2 FQNEAQ (reference sequence). CDR3 region: CASSRGDSPLHF. The CDR3 DNA reads as TGTGCCAGCAGCCGCGGCGATTCACCCCTCCACTTT.

As concerns this clonotype: The junction does not match germline at one end; this may be a read error. This sequence joins TRBV5-6 and TRBJ2-1, with a weak D call TRBD2 (6 bases). Germline CDR1 and CDR2: SGHDT and YYEEEE. CDR3 length equals 14 residues. The CDR3 coding sequence is TGTGCCAGCAACCCCCGGGGGACGTACAATGGGCAGTTCTTC. Translated: CASNPRGTYNGQFF. The variable domain in full, with the rest retrieved from reference TRBV5-6 and TRBJ2-1, is DAGVTQSPTHLIKTRGQQVTLRCSPKSGHDTVSWYQQALGQGPQFIFQYYEEEERQRGNFPDRFSGHQFPNYSSELNVNALLLGDSALYLCASNPRGTYNGQFFGPGTRLTVL.

The gene calls are TRBV14 and TRBJ2-3; D ambiguous. This CDR3 comprises 14 residues. Germline V gene sequence: CDR1 SGHDN, CDR2 FVKESK. Deletions cut 1 base from V and 4 bases from J, with 9 bases between. The CDR3 coding sequence is TGTGCCAGCAGCCAAGGATGGGTTTCAGATACGCAGTATTTT. Its protein product is CASSQGWVSDTQYF.

The chain recombines TRBV28 with TRBJ1-1; D gene ambiguous. Trimming took 7 bases from V and 5 from J, leaving 11 bases between them. CDR1 MDHEN and CDR2 SYDVKM come from the germline V gene. This CDR3 has 12 amino acids. CDR3: CASTGSGTEAFF. The CDR3 DNA follows: TGTGCCAGCACGGGCTCTGGAACTGAAGCTTTCTTT.

The rearrangement uses TRBV18 and TRBJ2-2; D unresolved. Germline CDR1 is KGHSH and CDR2 is LQKENI. The CDR3 spans 14 residues. Trimming cost V 2 bases and J 1 base, with 5 bases left between them. CDR3 coding DNA: TGTGCCAGCTCACCAACCCTGAACACCGGGGAGCTGTTTTTT. Protein product: CASSPTLNTGELFF.

This clonotype was found a few times. The V and J genes are TRBV7-2 and TRBJ2-1; D may be TRBD1 (6 bases). Germline V CDR1 and CDR2: SGHTA, FQGNSA. The CDR3 has 15 amino acids. Trimming shortened V by 1 base and J by 8 bases, and 15 bases separated the two germline ends. This CDR3 is CASSLVGLQGYEQFF. The DNA for the CDR3 is TGTGCCAGCAGCTTAGTTGGTCTACAGGGATATGAGCAGTTCTTC.

This clonotype was observed a few times. This chain joins TRBV18 and TRBJ2-7; no reliable D call. The CDR3 contains 13 residues. Trimming stripped 3 bases from V and 3 bases from J, with 9 bases between. Germline V gives CDR1 KGHSH, CDR2 LQKENI. The CDR3 sequence is CASSPNSNYEQYF. CDR3 nucleotide sequence: TGTGCCAGCTCACCCAATAGTAACTACGAGCAGTACTTC.

As for this clonotype: The junction does not match germline at one end; this may be a read error. The rearrangement uses TRBV9 and TRBJ2-6, with D perhaps matching TRBD1 (5 bases). CDR1 and CDR2 from the germline V gene are SGDLS and YYNGEE. The CDR3 loop spans 14 amino acids. The CDR3: CASSMRNGANVRTF. CDR3 coding DNA: TGTGCCAGCAGTATGCGAAATGGGGCCAACGTCCGGACTTTC.

Only a few counts were recorded for this clonotype. The chain joins TRBV12-3 or TRBV12-4 to TRBJ2-5, with 8 bases identical to TRBD2. Judging by the DNA end, TRBJ2-7 fits better; the J call may be wrong. This CDR3 has 13 residues. DNA of the CDR3: TGTGCCAGCAGTTTTAGGACTAGCTTCGAGCAGTACTTC. Its protein is CASSFRTSFEQYF.

In the case of this clonotype: At one boundary the junction diverges from the germline segment, which might be a read error. The chain recombines TRBV7-2 with TRBJ1-4, with D hard to call. The CDR3 contains 13 residues. Germline V gives CDR1 SGHTA, CDR2 FQGNSA. CDR3: CASSPRPRENLFF. The CDR3 DNA reads as TGTGCCAGCAGCCCAAGACCTCGTGAAAACCTGTTTTTT.

V gene TRBV19 combines with J gene TRBJ2-7; D call uncertain. V shed 3 bases and J shed 0 bases, with 9 bases lying between them. Germline lookup yields CDR1 LNHDA and CDR2 SQIVND (reference sequence). This CDR3 is 14 amino acids long. CDR3 in DNA: TGTGCCAGTAGTATCATCGGGCTCTCCTACGAGCAGTACTTC. As protein: CASSIIGLSYEQYF.

As for this clonotype: The junction departs from germline at one end; a sequencing error may be responsible. The chain carries TRBV6-5 and TRBJ2-2; 8 bases align to TRBD2. Germline V CDR1 and CDR2: MNHEY, SVGAGI. The CDR3 covers 14 residues. CDR3 protein: CASRTSRNTGERFF. CDR3 sequence (DNA): TGTGCCAGTCGGACTAGCCGAAACACCGGGGAGCGGTTTTTT.

The gene calls are TRBV29-1 and TRBJ2-3; D is ambiguous. V was pared by 7 bases and J by 1 base, with 9 bases between. Germline lookup yields CDR1 SQVTM and CDR2 ANQGSEA. The CDR3 consists of 12 residues. The CDR3 nucleotides read TGCAGCGGCCGGGCCGGCACAGATACGCAGTATTTT. Encoded protein: CSGRAGTDTQYF.